The 21 T cell receptor beta chains given below trace back to one sample, sequenced in a study of CXCR3-negative and CXCR3-positive naive CD8 T cells. Findings of the study overall: TRB CDR3s were more hydrophobic in CXCR3-positive than in CXCR3-negative naive cells.

Antigens for these TCRs are unknown. Through 5' RACE with UMI labels, the TRB cDNA libraries were prepared. TCRdb re-analyzed the 5' RACE reads; it lists each CDR3 protein once, without DNA. This sample contains over 100,000 distinct CDR3 sequences. The sample was naive CXCR3+ CD8+ T cells from blood. Subset described: CD45RO-CCR7+CD27+CD95- naive CD8+ T cells expressing CXCR3 (TNR3+). Source of these receptors: a human donor in good health. Some clones in this sample may be carry-over from other donors' samples.

The chain has TRBV5-1 and TRBJ2-5; TCRdb proposes TRBD2, but this gene call is untestable without DNA. Germline V lookup: CDR1 SGHRS, CDR2 YFSETQ. There are 16 residues in the CDR3. This chain's CDR3 is CASSLVPSDAGETQYF.

This chain uses TRBV21-1 with TRBJ2-4; TCRdb selects TRBD1, and the lack of DNA leaves this call unchecked. TRBV21-1 is deemed a pseudogene. The CDR3 runs to 16 residues. CDR3 protein: CASSKRWDSRRNIQYF.

The chain couples TRBV29-1 to TRBJ2-5; TCRdb names TRBD1, which stays unverified in the absence of DNA. This CDR3 has 13 amino acids. Germline assignment: CDR1 SQVTM and CDR2 ANQGSEA. The CDR3 sequence: CSAQGASQETQYF.

V is TRBV2 and J is TRBJ2-1; TCRdb proposes TRBD2, but this gene call is untestable without DNA. The CDR3 runs 15 residues. The V gene's germline CDR1 is SNHLY and CDR2 FYNNEI. The CDR3 sequence: CASSGLAGEADEQFF.

The rearrangement uses TRBV7-9 and TRBJ2-7; the TRBD1 assignment by TCRdb is unverifiable without DNA. From germline, CDR1 is SEHNR and CDR2 FQNEAQ (reference sequence). CDR3 size: 16 residues. The CDR3 loop reads CASSQDWGPSSYEQYF.

V gene TRBV4-1 combines with J gene TRBJ2-1. The germline gives CDR1 MGHRA, CDR2 YSYEKL. This CDR3 contains 15 residues. CDR3 sequence: CASSQEPNSYNEQFF.

The V gene is TRBV29-1, the J gene TRBJ2-2; TCRdb indicates TRBD1, and absent DNA this call remains unverified. Germline V CDR1 and CDR2: SQVTM, ANQGSEA. CDR3 size: 12 residues. The CDR3: CSGQGPTGELFF.

This chain connects TRBV9 to TRBJ2-1; no DNA is available, so the TRBD2 call from TCRdb remains unchecked. The V gene's germline CDR1 is SGDLS and CDR2 YYNGEE. The CDR3 has 15 residues. The chain's CDR3 is CASSTSGGAWNEQFF.

This sequence joins TRBV6-5 and TRBJ1-1. The germline gives CDR1 MNHEY, CDR2 SVGAGI. The CDR3 has 13 residues. The chain's CDR3 is CASSYSGLAEAFF.

The chain uses TRBV19 and TRBJ2-7. The germline gives CDR1 LNHDA, CDR2 SQIVND (reference sequence). The length of the CDR3 is 14 residues. The CDR3 protein is CASSISATFYEQYF.

The rearrangement joins TRBV12-3 or TRBV12-4 to TRBJ2-2. The CDR3 consists of 15 residues. This CDR3 reads CASSFSLRNTGELFF.

The gene calls are TRBV29-1 and TRBJ2-7. The CDR3 totals 12 residues. Germline V gene lookup returns CDR1 SQVTM and CDR2 ANQGSEA. The CDR3 loop reads CSVEDGPHEQYF.

CDR3 in amino acids: CAVAGFSYNEQFF. The rearrangement links TRBV4-1 to TRBJ2-1. CDR1 is MGHRA, CDR2 YSYEKL, per germline. This CDR3 spans 13 amino acids.

The chain is built from TRBV10-1 and TRBJ1-3; absent DNA, TCRdb's TRBD1 call cannot be checked. This CDR3 contains 13 residues. CDR1 WNHNN and CDR2 SYGVQD come from the germline V gene (reference sequence). This chain's CDR3 is CASTGTAGNTIYF.

The rearrangement uses TRBV12-3 or TRBV12-4 and TRBJ1-5. The CDR3 is 12 residues long. The CDR3 protein is CASSRSNQPQHF.

This sequence joins TRBV4-1 and TRBJ2-1; TCRdb outputs TRBD2, but without DNA this stays unchecked. The length of the CDR3 is 16 residues. The V gene's germline CDR1 is MGHRA and CDR2 YSYEKL. CDR3 residues: CASGRILAGDYNEQFF.

The gene calls are TRBV27 and TRBJ2-4; TCRdb designates TRBD1, a call that cannot be tested without DNA. The CDR3 is 15 residues long. The germline V gene encodes CDR1 MNHEY and CDR2 SMNVEV (reference sequence). The CDR3 here is CASSLRGTDKNIQYF.

J is TRBJ1-1 and V is TRBV7-9. The CDR3 covers 12 residues. Looked up from germline, CDR1 is SEHNR and CDR2 is FQNEAQ (reference sequence). This CDR3 is CASSLGLLEAFF.

This chain links TRBV7-2 with TRBJ2-7. Germline V gene lookup returns CDR1 SGHTA and CDR2 FQGNSA. The CDR3 spans 13 residues. Here the CDR3 reads CASSLPPSYEQYF.

The chain carries TRBV27 and TRBJ1-6; TCRdb calls TRBD1, which cannot be checked without DNA. This CDR3 has 14 residues. Germline lookup yields CDR1 MNHEY and CDR2 SMNVEV (reference sequence). The CDR3 loop is CASSLGGSGSPLHF.

The chain carries TRBV9 and TRBJ2-1; no DNA is available, so the TRBD1 call from TCRdb remains unchecked. The CDR3 consists of 17 residues. CDR1 is SGDLS and CDR2 is YYNGEE in the germline V gene. The CDR3: CASSVGGRPAFYNEQFF.